These 8 T cell receptor beta chains were all obtained from the same sample, sequenced in a study of vaccination and CD4 T cells after COVID-19 (dated by TCRdb to between 2020 and 2023). The label giving this sample's treatment or condition can be read as: 10-day PBMC culture with coronavirus spike peptide pools or control peptides (ViraFEST assay). The library was generated by PCR. The run used an Illumina iSeq 100. At the Johns Hopkins FTIC core, DNA from the cultured CD4+ T cells underwent TCR sequencing with the Oncomine TCR Beta short-read assay. Starting from the raw public reads, TCRdb applied fastp trimming at Q25, assembled clones with MiXCR and retained in-frame beta chains. Each entry is one CDR3 protein sequence, shown with its most common DNA and genes. Across this sample there are about 10,000 distinct CDR3 sequences, with under 35% seen only once. The ten largest clones represent more than 20% of the sample.

These receptors lack a known antigen. Sequences were obtained from cultured CD4+ T cells from blood. The receptor source for this set is a human donor with COVID-19.

This clonotype was counted between two and nine times. V usage is TRBV1 and J usage is TRBJ2-3; TRBD2 is taken as the D call from the table, unchecked against the DNA. TRBV1 is annotated as a pseudogene. This CDR3 region has 22 residues. In nucleotides, the CDR3 is TGCACCAGCAGCCAAGATGACAGGACTAGCGGGGGGAATCGTACATGCACAGATACGCAGTATTTT. Translated: CTSSQDDRTSGGNRTCTDTQYF.

This sequence joins TRBV30 and TRBJ1-3; 7 bases are shared with TRBD1. CDR3 length: 14 residues. Germline trimming cut 2 bases from V and 3 bases from J; bases unmatched to any gene: 4. Germline V lookup: CDR1 GTSNPN, CDR2 SVGIG (reference sequence). CDR3 sequence reads: CAWSRDSFGNTIYF. The CDR3 nucleotides read TGTGCCTGGAGTCGGGACAGCTTTGGAAACACCATATATTTT. The variable domain in full, with the rest retrieved from reference TRBV30 and TRBJ1-3, is SQTIHQWPATLVQPVGSPLSLECTVEGTSNPNLYWYRQAAGRGLQLLFYSVGIGQISSEVPQNLSASRPQDRQFILSSKKLLLSDSGFYLCAWSRDSFGNTIYFGEGSWLTVV.

This clonotype has only a few counts. The chain joins TRBV7-2 to TRBJ1-2; 8 bases are shared with TRBD1. Trimming removed 3 bases from V and 8 bases from J; junction bases left unmatched: 8. Germline V CDR1 and CDR2: SGHTA, FQGNSA. The CDR3 sequence is 14 residues long. DNA of the CDR3: TGTGCCAGCAGCTTTCCAGGGGGCTTTGGGGGCTACACCTTC. Protein: CASSFPGGFGGYTF.

The chain employs TRBV10-1 and TRBJ2-7; possible D gene TRBD2, 5 bases. The germline V and J ends were trimmed by 8 bases and 6 bases, with 14 bases remaining between them. Germline-derived CDR1 and CDR2 are WNHNN and SYGVQD (reference sequence). This CDR3 has 12 residues. CDR3 in amino acids: CASLRAPPEQYF. CDR3 DNA: TGCGCCAGCCTGAGGGCGCCGCCCGAGCAGTACTTC.

This clonotype was counted a few times. V usage is TRBV15 and J usage is TRBJ2-7; 8 nucleotides line up with TRBD2. The CDR3 totals 13 residues. The germline CDR1 and CDR2 sequences are LNHNV and YYDKDF (reference sequence). The trim removed 9 bases at V and 2 bases at J, leaving 6 bases unmatched. CDR3 region: CATRGGATYEQYF. As DNA, the CDR3 is TGTGCCACTCGGGGGGGGGCTACCTACGAGCAGTACTTC.

V and J are TRBV12-3 or TRBV12-4 and TRBJ2-2; 8 bases agree with TRBD2. The CDR3 has 15 residues. The V gene end was trimmed by 3 bases and the J gene end by 4 bases; junction bases not matched to a gene: 4. The CDR3 reads CASSLRGATTGELFF. DNA of the CDR3: TGTGCCAGCAGTTTGCGGGGGGCAACCACCGGGGAGCTGTTTTTT.

This sequence joins TRBV7-9 and TRBJ2-7; D is ambiguous. Per germline, CDR1 SEHNR and CDR2 FQNEAQ (reference sequence). Trimming removed 5 bases from V and 1 base from J, with 6 bases in between. There are 12 residues in the CDR3. The DNA for the CDR3 is TGTGCCAGCAGCCGAAATTCCTACGAGCAGTACTTC. Residues: CASSRNSYEQYF.

The rearrangement joins TRBV7-8 to TRBJ1-6; TRBD1 agrees at 7 bases. Germline trimming cut 2 bases from V and 8 bases from J; bases unmatched to any gene: 6. The CDR3 is 15 amino acids. Germline-derived CDR1 and CDR2 are SGHVS and FQNEAQ. The CDR3 protein is CASSLRGGTDSPLHF. CDR3 nucleotide sequence: TGTGCCAGCAGCTTACGTGGGGGGACAGATTCACCCCTCCACTTT.